This passage covers 32 T cell receptor beta chains from one sample sequenced in a study of PD-L1 blockade in urothelial cancer. Time point specified: peripheral blood 6 weeks after treatment start. The table came from immunoSEQ multiplex PCR; TCRdb's copy has only in-frame clones and leaves some out. The sample yields tens of thousands of clones, about 90% seen once. The sequences come from PBMCs, collected around atezolizumab (anti-PD-L1) treatment. Source of these receptors: a man aged 70-80 years with urothelial cancer.

The rearrangement links TRBV2 to TRBJ2-2, with D unclear. Germline V CDR1 and CDR2: SNHLY, FYNNEI. The CDR3 sequence is 14 residues long. The V and J ends lost 10 bases and 1 base respectively, with 13 bases between them. The CDR3 DNA reads TGTGCCATACGTCGTACTCTGAACACCGGGGAGCTGTTTTTT. Amino acid sequence: CAIRRTLNTGELFF.

The chain recombines TRBV5-1 with TRBJ2-2; D possibly corresponds to TRBD1 (6 bases). CDR1 and CDR2 (germline): SGHRS, YFSETQ. Trimming shortened V by 2 bases and J by 0 bases, and 11 bases separated the two germline ends. This CDR3 region has 16 residues. CDR3 loop: CASSFSGDANTGELFF. CDR3 nucleotide sequence: TGCGCCAGCAGCTTTTCAGGGGACGCGAACACCGGGGAGCTGTTTTTT. Based on the CDR3 plus reference TRBV5-1 and TRBJ2-2, the full variable domain is KAGVTQTPRYLIKTRGQQVTLSCSPISGHRSVSWYQQTPGQGLQFLFEYFSETQRNKGNFPGRFSGRQFSNSRSEMNVSTLELGDSALYLCASSFSGDANTGELFFGEGSRLTVL.

The CDR3 region is CASSLGWLAGDGTYEQYF. The CDR3 DNA is TGCGCCAGCAGCTTAGGGTGGCTAGCGGGAGATGGGACCTACGAGCAGTACTTC. This rearrangement joins TRBV5-1 to TRBJ2-7; 10 bases are a match to TRBD2. J gave up 2 bases and V 2 bases, and 13 bases lay outside the gene matches. This CDR3 has 18 amino acids. Germline V CDR1 and CDR2: SGHRS, YFSETQ.

This clone was seen more than once but under ten times. The DNA of the CDR3 is TGTGCCAGCAGCTTAACGTACGGACAGGGGAGGACCGGGGAGCTGTTTTTT. It encodes CASSLTYGQGRTGELFF. V usage is TRBV4-2 and J usage is TRBJ2-2, with 9 positions matching TRBD1. The CDR3 is 17 residues long. The J segment lost 5 bases and the V segment lost 5 bases, leaving 12 bases of the junction unmatched. Germline V lookup: CDR1 LGHNA, CDR2 YNFKEQ.

The chain links TRBV14 to TRBJ2-5, with 13 bases that match TRBD2. The germline gives CDR1 SGHDN, CDR2 FVKESK. V was clipped by 4 bases and J by 5 bases; unmatched bases: 4. The CDR3 sequence is 15 residues long. The CDR3 bases are TGTGCCAGCAGCCGGGGACTAGCGGGAATCGAGACCCAGTACTTC. It codes for CASSRGLAGIETQYF.

V gene TRBV6-1 combines with J gene TRBJ2-3, with 8 bases matching TRBD2. Germline values: CDR1 MNHNS, CDR2 SASEGT. The CDR3 runs to 15 residues. Trimming removed 1 base from V and 8 bases from J; junction bases left unmatched: 8. CDR3 sequence (DNA): TGTGCCAGCAGTGAAGGGGGGCTAGCGGGCTTTACGCAGTATTTT. Amino acid sequence: CASSEGGLAGFTQYF.

This chain uses TRBV30 with TRBJ1-1, with 7 bases lining up with TRBD1. Trimming at V came to 2 bases and at J to 11 bases, leaving 8 bases not matched to a gene. From germline, CDR1 is GTSNPN and CDR2 SVGIG (reference sequence). The CDR3 covers 12 residues. The CDR3 DNA reads TGTGCCTGGAGTCTGACAGGGAAGAGGGCTTTCTTT. Its protein is CAWSLTGKRAFF.

This chain connects TRBV7-3 to TRBJ2-5; 7 bases are shared with TRBD1. Germline V gene data show CDR1 as SGHTA and CDR2 as FQGTGA. The ends lost 5 bases at V and 2 bases at J; junction bases unmatched: 8. The CDR3 runs 15 residues. The DNA for the CDR3 is TGTGCCAGCAGCCCCCAGGGACAGCCACAAGAGACCCAGTACTTC. It specifies CASSPQGQPQETQYF.

The chain recombines TRBV28 with TRBJ2-2, with 12 bases identical to TRBD2. Germline-derived CDR1 and CDR2 are MDHEN and SYDVKM. The CDR3 has 15 amino acids. V lost 6 bases, J lost 4 bases, and 3 bases stayed unmatched. The DNA for the CDR3 is TGTGCCAGCAGGAGACTAGCGGGGGCCACCGGGGAGCTGTTTTTT. It is translated as CASRRLAGATGELFF. The complete variable domain, with remaining parts taken from reference TRBV28 and TRBJ2-2, reads DVKVTQSSRYLVKRTGEKVFLECVQDMDHENMFWYRQDPGLGLRLIYFSYDVKMKEKGDIPEGYSVSREKKERFSLILESASTNQTSMYLCASRRLAGATGELFFGEGSRLTVL.

This clone was seen just once. V and J are TRBV7-8 and TRBJ2-7, with no clear D. This CDR3 has 14 amino acids. Germline assignment: CDR1 SGHVS and CDR2 FQNEAQ. V dropped 1 base and J dropped 2 bases, with 9 bases sitting between them. The CDR3 protein is CASSLVALAYEQYF. The CDR3 coding sequence is TGTGCCAGCAGCTTAGTGGCCCTCGCCTACGAGCAGTACTTC.

This clone was detected only once. The chain is built from TRBV28 and TRBJ2-1; 7 nucleotides match TRBD1. The V and J ends lost 4 bases and 7 bases, in that order; junction bases with no gene match: 1. This CDR3 has 12 residues. Germline values: CDR1 MDHEN, CDR2 SYDVKM. CDR3 sequence: CASSSGGNEQFF. CDR3 sequence (DNA): TGTGCCAGCAGTTCAGGGGGAAATGAGCAGTTCTTC.

The chain couples TRBV19 to TRBJ1-1; TRBD1 agrees at 9 bases. Unmatched junction bases numbered 2, after V lost 4 bases and J lost 5 bases. The CDR3 consists of 13 residues. Germline V gives CDR1 LNHDA, CDR2 SQIVND (reference sequence). The CDR3: CASSTGTGTEAFF. For the CDR3, the DNA is TGTGCCAGTAGTACTGGGACAGGGACTGAAGCTTTCTTT.

The CDR3 DNA follows: TGTGCCGCCCGGGACACCCAAAGGACCGGGGAGCTGTTTTTT. Residues: CAARDTQRTGELFF. The V call is TRBV19, the J call TRBJ2-2; maybe TRBD1 (6 bases). Trimming pared 11 bases from V and 5 bases from J, leaving 18 bases between. This CDR3 contains 14 residues. Per the germline V gene, CDR1 is LNHDA and CDR2 is SQIVND (reference sequence).

The rearrangement uses TRBV6-1 and TRBJ1-2; 9 bases are a match to TRBD1. With 6 bases clipped from V and 6 bases from J, the junction kept 5 bases outside the gene matches. The CDR3 is 13 residues long. Germline lookup yields CDR1 MNHNS and CDR2 SASEGT. CDR3 nucleotide sequence: TGTGCCAGCAGCCCCCGACAGGGGGATGGCTACACCTTC. It specifies CASSPRQGDGYTF.

The rearrangement uses TRBV7-3 and TRBJ2-5, with D possibly being TRBD2 (6 bases). This CDR3 spans 15 amino acids. Trimming took off 0 bases at V and 5 bases at J, with 13 bases between the two ends. Per the germline V gene, CDR1 is SGHTA and CDR2 is FQGTGA. In nucleotides, the CDR3 is TGTGCCAGCAGCTTAACGACGGCTGCGGGGGAGACCCAGTACTTC. It specifies CASSLTTAAGETQYF.

The V gene is TRBV5-1, the J gene TRBJ1-4; 10 bases fit TRBD1. V gave up 4 bases and J gave up 8 bases; unmatched junction bases: 5. The germline CDR1 and CDR2 sequences are SGHRS and YFSETQ. CDR3 size: 14 residues. As DNA, the CDR3 is TGCGCCAGCAGCCCGGGACAGGGGATGGAAAAACTGTTTTTT. Protein: CASSPGQGMEKLFF. Supplemented by reference TRBV5-1 and TRBJ1-4, the full variable domain reads KAGVTQTPRYLIKTRGQQVTLSCSPISGHRSVSWYQQTPGQGLQFLFEYFSETQRNKGNFPGRFSGRQFSNSRSEMNVSTLELGDSALYLCASSPGQGMEKLFFGSGTQLSVL.

Here the CDR3 DNA reads TGTGCCAGCAGCGCACAGGGTCTCGGGGAGCAGTACTTC. Residues: CASSAQGLGEQYF. The chain has TRBV7-3 and TRBJ2-7; D might be TRBD1 (6 bases). The germline V gene has CDR1 SGHTA and CDR2 FQGTGA. Trimming pared 5 bases from V and 7 bases from J, leaving 15 bases between. CDR3 size: 13 residues.

This clone has just one count. The gene calls are TRBV10-1 and TRBJ2-3; the D is unclear. Trimming removed 5 bases at V and 0 bases at J, with 12 bases between. The CDR3 sequence is 15 residues long. Germline loops: CDR1 WNHNN, CDR2 SYGVQD (reference sequence). The CDR3 region has the DNA TGCGCCAGCAGTCTCGTAGCCACCAGCACAGATACGCAGTATTTT. Protein sequence: CASSLVATSTDTQYF.

This chain uses TRBV5-6 with TRBJ2-3; 15 nucleotides agree with TRBD2. The CDR3 has 19 residues. Germline CDR1 SGHDT, CDR2 YYEEEE. The V gene end was trimmed by 2 bases and the J gene end by 4 bases; junction bases not matched to a gene: 11. In nucleotides, the CDR3 is TGTGCCAGCAGCTTCCGGACTAGCGGGAGGGCCGAGGTAGCAGATACGCAGTATTTT. Translating gives CASSFRTSGRAEVADTQYF.

This rearrangement joins TRBV11-2 to TRBJ2-1; TRBD2 might be the D (6 bases). V gave up 1 base and J gave up 4 bases, with 8 bases separating them. Germline V gene sequence: CDR1 SGHAT, CDR2 FQNNGV. The CDR3 loop spans 14 amino acids. This CDR3 reads CASSLAGAYNEQFF. CDR3 nucleotide sequence: TGTGCCAGCAGCTTAGCGGGAGCGTACAATGAGCAGTTCTTC.

The chain is built from TRBV15 and TRBJ2-7; 13 nucleotides align to TRBD2. Germline V CDR1 and CDR2: LNHNV, YYDKDF (reference sequence). The CDR3 length is 14 residues. V shed 1 base, J shed 6 bases, and the junction held 0 bases outside the gene matches. As DNA, the CDR3 is TGTGCCACCAGCAGAGGACTAGCGGGAGGCGAGCAGTACTTC. Protein: CATSRGLAGGEQYF.

DNA for the CDR3: TGCGCCAGCAGCCCCTCAGGGGCCTCTGGGGCCAACGTCCTGACTTTC. This gives the protein CASSPSGASGANVLTF. The chain recombines TRBV5-1 with TRBJ2-6; possible D gene TRBD1, 6 bases. Germline V CDR1 and CDR2: SGHRS, YFSETQ. The V end was cut by 4 bases, the J end by 0 bases, with 11 bases between. The CDR3 spans 16 residues.

J is TRBJ1-1 and V is TRBV7-9; 8 bases match TRBD1. Germline values: CDR1 SEHNR, CDR2 FQNEAQ (reference sequence). With V trimmed by 6 bases and J by 4 bases, 7 bases remained unmatched. The CDR3 loop spans 14 amino acids. The CDR3, as DNA: TGTGCCAGCAGTGGACAGGGTGAAGTCACTGAAGCTTTCTTT. It translates to CASSGQGEVTEAFF. Supplemented by reference TRBV7-9 and TRBJ1-1, the full variable domain reads DTGVSQNPRHKITKRGQNVTFRCDPISEHNRLYWYRQTLGQGPEFLTYFQNEAQLEKSRLLSDRFSAERPKGSFSTLEIQRTEQGDSAMYLCASSGQGEVTEAFFGQGTRLTVV.

This chain links TRBV19 with TRBJ2-2; TRBD1 aligns across 7 bases. Germline V gene lookup returns CDR1 LNHDA and CDR2 SQIVND (reference sequence). This CDR3 has 15 amino acids. J gave up 4 bases and V 8 bases, and 10 bases lay outside the gene matches. CDR3 protein: CASRPGQLSTGELFF. CDR3 coding DNA: TGTGCCAGTCGGCCGGGACAGCTCTCCACCGGGGAGCTGTTTTTT.

This chain connects TRBV28 to TRBJ1-1; no clear D gene. Trimming removed 11 bases at V and 4 bases at J, with 8 bases between. Germline-derived CDR1 and CDR2 are MDHEN and SYDVKM. The length of the CDR3 is 10 residues. The CDR3, as DNA: TGTGCCTCCCGGTCCACTGAAGCTTTCTTT. It encodes CASRSTEAFF.

This chain joins TRBV5-4 and TRBJ1-1; TRBD1 is a possible D gene (5 bases). The CDR3 contains 13 residues. Germline loops: CDR1 SGHNT, CDR2 YYREEE (reference sequence). V lost 3 bases and J 10 bases, leaving 16 bases between the germline ends. The CDR3 sequence is CASSSQGGYGAFF. For the CDR3, the DNA is TGTGCCAGCAGCTCTCAGGGAGGATACGGAGCTTTCTTT.

The chain couples TRBV10-3 to TRBJ2-1; 9 nucleotides match TRBD1. Germline V gene data show CDR1 as ENHRY and CDR2 as SYGVKD. The V and J ends lost 1 base and 4 bases, in that order; junction bases with no gene match: 11. The CDR3 is made up of 18 amino acids. The chain's CDR3 is CAISEFYSGTGRYNEQFF. The CDR3 coding sequence is TGTGCCATCAGTGAGTTCTACTCCGGGACAGGGAGATACAATGAGCAGTTCTTC.

This chain links TRBV7-2 with TRBJ2-2, with TRBD2 matching 7 bases. Germline trimming cut 7 bases from V and 0 bases from J; bases unmatched to any gene: 5. This CDR3 has 15 residues. Per the germline V gene, CDR1 is SGHTA and CDR2 is FQGNSA. In nucleotides, the CDR3 is TGTGCCAGCACCCAAAGCGGGGCGAACACCGGGGAGCTGTTTTTT. Translation: CASTQSGANTGELFF.

The chain couples TRBV19 to TRBJ1-1; 8 bases match TRBD1. This CDR3 contains 15 residues. J gave up 4 bases and V 5 bases, and 9 bases lay outside the gene matches. The germline V gene has CDR1 LNHDA and CDR2 SQIVND (reference sequence). CDR3 sequence (DNA): TGTGCCAGTAGTCCCCGGACAGGGATGAGCACTGAAGCTTTCTTT. Residues: CASSPRTGMSTEAFF. Using reference TRBV19 and TRBJ1-1 for the parts outside the CDR3, the full variable domain is DGGITQSPKYLFRKEGQNVTLSCEQNLNHDAMYWYRQDPGQGLRLIYYSQIVNDFQKGDIAEGYSVSREKKESFPLTVTSAQKNPTAFYLCASSPRTGMSTEAFFGQGTRLTVV.

The chain recombines TRBV9 with TRBJ1-3, with D uncertain. The CDR3 spans 15 residues. V lost 0 bases and J lost 0, with 7 bases in between. Germline CDR1 is SGDLS and CDR2 is YYNGEE. The CDR3 is CASSVDQISGNTIYF. The DNA for the CDR3 is TGTGCCAGCAGCGTAGATCAGATCTCTGGAAACACCATATATTTT.

This chain links TRBV30 with TRBJ1-1, with no clear D. In germline, CDR1 is GTSNPN, CDR2 SVGIG (reference sequence). This CDR3 has 15 residues. V lost 0 bases and J 6 bases, leaving 17 bases between the germline ends. Here the CDR3 reads CAWSVDYSPLPEAFF. The DNA of the CDR3 is TGTGCCTGGAGTGTAGACTATAGTCCGCTCCCTGAAGCTTTCTTT.

The chain links TRBV27 to TRBJ2-3; 9 bases agree with TRBD2. With 5 bases clipped from V and 0 bases from J, the junction kept 6 bases outside the gene matches. CDR1 MNHEY and CDR2 SMNVEV come from the germline V gene (reference sequence). This CDR3 region has 16 residues. The CDR3 DNA reads as TGTGCCAGCAGTCTGGGGACTAGCAGAAGCACAGATACGCAGTATTTT. Translating gives CASSLGTSRSTDTQYF.